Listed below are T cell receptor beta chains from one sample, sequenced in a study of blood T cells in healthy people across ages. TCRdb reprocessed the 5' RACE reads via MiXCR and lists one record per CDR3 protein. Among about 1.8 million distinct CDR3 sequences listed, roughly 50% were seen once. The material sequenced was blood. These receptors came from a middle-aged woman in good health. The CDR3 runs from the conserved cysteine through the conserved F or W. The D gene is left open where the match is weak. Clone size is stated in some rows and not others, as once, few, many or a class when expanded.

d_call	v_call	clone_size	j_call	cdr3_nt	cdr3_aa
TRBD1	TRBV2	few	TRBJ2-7	TGTGCCAGCAGTGTCTGGACAGGCATCGACTACGAGCAGTACTTC	CASSVWTGIDYEQYF
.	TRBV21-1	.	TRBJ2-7	TGTGCCAGCAGCAACGAGTCGGACAGAGCCTACGAGCAGTACTTC	CASSNESDRAYEQYF
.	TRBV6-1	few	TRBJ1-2	TGTGCCAGCAGAAATGGACATCCCTCTAACTATGGCTACACCTTC	CASRNGHPSNYGYTF
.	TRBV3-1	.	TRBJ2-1	TGTGCCAGCAGCCAAGATCAAGCCAGAACGGATGAGCAGTTCTTC	CASSQDQARTDEQFF
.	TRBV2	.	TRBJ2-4	TGTGCCAGCAGTGACGGCCGTTGGGAGCAGTACTTC	CASSDGRWEQYF
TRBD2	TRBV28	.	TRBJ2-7	TGTGCCAGCAGTACAACTAGCGGGCCTTTCTACGAGCAGTACTTC	CASSTTSGPFYEQYF
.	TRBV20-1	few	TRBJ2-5	TGCAGTGCTGAGTCTTCTCCGATCGGGCAAGAGACCCAGTACTTC	CSAESSPIGQETQYF
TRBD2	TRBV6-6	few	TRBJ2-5	TGTGCCAGCACCTTAGCGGGGGCCAAGACCCAGTACTTC	CASTLAGAKTQYF
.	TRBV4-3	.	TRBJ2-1	TGCGCCAGCAGCCAAGTGGGCAGGGGCAATGAGCAGTTCTTC	CASSQVGRGNEQFF
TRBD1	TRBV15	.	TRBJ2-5	TGTGCCACCAGCAGAGGGACAGGGGTCCGGGAGACCCAGTACTTC	CATSRGTGVRETQYF
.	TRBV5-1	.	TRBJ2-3	TGCGCCAGCAGCTTGCCCTGGGGCTCTAGCACAGATACGCAGTATTTT	CASSLPWGSSTDTQYF
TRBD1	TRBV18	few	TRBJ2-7	TGTGCCAGCTCACCTCTGGGACAGGGGTCCTACGAGCAGTACTTC	CASSPLGQGSYEQYF
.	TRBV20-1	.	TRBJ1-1	TGCAGTGCTAGAGATCTAGGAAGGGGAAACACTGAAGCTTTCTTT	CSARDLGRGNTEAFF
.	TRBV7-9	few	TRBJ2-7	TGTGCCAGCAGCTTAGGTGGGAGCCCCGAGCAGTACTTC	CASSLGGSPEQYF
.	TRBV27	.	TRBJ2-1	TGTGCCAGCAGTCGGACAGTCAGCGTCTCCTACAATGAGCAGTTCTTC	CASSRTVSVSYNEQFF
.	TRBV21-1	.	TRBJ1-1	TGTGCCAGCACCCTAACTCCCGAGCGTACTGAAGCTTTCTTT	CASTLTPERTEAFF
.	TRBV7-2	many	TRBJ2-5	TGTGCCAGCAGCTCAGAGGTGGTGGAGACCCAGTACTTC	CASSSEVVETQYF
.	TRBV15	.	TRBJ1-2	TGTGCCACCAGCAGAGATCCGCGGGGGGCTGGCTACACCTTC	CATSRDPRGAGYTF
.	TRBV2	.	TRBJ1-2	TGTGCCAGCAGTGAAGACAGGGCGGATGGCTACACCTTC	CASSEDRADGYTF
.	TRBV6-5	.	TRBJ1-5	TGTGCCAGCAGGGACACAAGAGGTCAGCCCCAGCATTTT	CASRDTRGQPQHF
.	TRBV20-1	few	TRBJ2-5	TGCAGTGCTACCCTGAGATATGGGGGCCCCCGGGAGACCCAGTACTTC	CSATLRYGGPRETQYF
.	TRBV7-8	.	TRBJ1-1	TGTGCCAGCAGCTCCCTGACAGGCAAGAACACTGAAGCTTTCTTT	CASSSLTGKNTEAFF
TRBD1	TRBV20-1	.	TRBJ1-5	TGCAGTGCTAGACCTCGCAGGGGGGACAGCAATCAGCCCCAGCATTTT	CSARPRRGDSNQPQHF
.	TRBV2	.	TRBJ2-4	TGTGCCAGCATGGGGGTAGCCAAAAACATTCAGTACTTC	CASMGVAKNIQYF
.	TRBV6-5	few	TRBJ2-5	TGTGCCAGCGGAGGCTATGAGACCCAGTACTTC	CASGGYETQYF
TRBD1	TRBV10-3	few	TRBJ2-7	TGTGCCATCAGCAAGGGACAGTCGAACTACGAGCAGTACTTC	CAISKGQSNYEQYF
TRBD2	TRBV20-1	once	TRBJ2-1	TGCAGTGCTAGACCCGGGACTAGCGGCTACAATGGGCAGTTCTTC	CSARPGTSGYNGQFF
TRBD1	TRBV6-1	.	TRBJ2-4	TGTGCCAGCAGCCCGGGACAGGGGGTCCCTTTAGCCAAAAACATTCAGTACTTC	CASSPGQGVPLAKNIQYF
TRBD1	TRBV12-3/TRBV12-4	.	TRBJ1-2	TGTGCCAGCAGGGGGGGAACAGGGGGCCACGGCTACACCTTC	CASRGGTGGHGYTF
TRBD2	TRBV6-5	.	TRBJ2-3	TGTGCCAGCAGTTCCCCTAGCGGAACGGGCACAGATACGCAGTATTTT	CASSSPSGTGTDTQYF
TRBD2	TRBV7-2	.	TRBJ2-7	TGTGCCAGCAGCCGCCTAGCGGGGGTTCAAGAGACCCGGTACTTC	CASSRLAGVQETRYF
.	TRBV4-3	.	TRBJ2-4	TGCGCCAGCAGCACAAAAATACAGGGAGTTACGGCCAAAAACATTCAGTACTTC	CASSTKIQGVTAKNIQYF
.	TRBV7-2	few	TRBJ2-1	TGTGCCAGCAGCTTAGTTGGCATTGGGGCCAACAATGAGCAGTTCTTC	CASSLVGIGANNEQFF
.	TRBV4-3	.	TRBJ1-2	TGCGCCAGCAGCCAAGATCAAGGGATGAGGGGCTACACCTTC	CASSQDQGMRGYTF
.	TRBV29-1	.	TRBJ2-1	TGCAGCGTTGTGGGGCTTGAACGGTACAATGAGCAGTTCTTC	CSVVGLERYNEQFF
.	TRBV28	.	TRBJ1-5	TGTGCCAGCAGTTCGGCCATCGATAGCAATCAGCCCCAGCATTTT	CASSSAIDSNQPQHF
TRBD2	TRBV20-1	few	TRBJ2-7	TGCAGTGCTAGTCGGACTAGCGGGGCTTACGAGCAGTACTTC	CSASRTSGAYEQYF
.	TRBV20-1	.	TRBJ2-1	TGCAGTGCTAGAGGCACAGGGCTTGAGCAGTTCTTC	CSARGTGLEQFF
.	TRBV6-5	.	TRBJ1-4	TGTGCCAGCAGTTACTCAAGCAGAACTAATGAAAAACTGTTTTTT	CASSYSSRTNEKLFF
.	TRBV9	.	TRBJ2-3	TGTGCCAGCAGCGTAGGTCCTGCGGATCTCACAGATACGCAGTATTTT	CASSVGPADLTDTQYF
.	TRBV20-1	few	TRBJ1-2	TGCAGTGCTAGGGACGGCAATAACTATGGCTACACCTTC	CSARDGNNYGYTF
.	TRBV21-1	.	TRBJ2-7	TGTGCCAGCAGCTGCTCCGGGACTAGCGGTTTCTACGAGCAGTACTTC	CASSCSGTSGFYEQYF
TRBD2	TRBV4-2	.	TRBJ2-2	TGTGCCAGCAGCCAAGTAGCGGGGGACACCGGGGAGCTGTTTTTT	CASSQVAGDTGELFF
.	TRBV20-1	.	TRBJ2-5	TGCAGCTCACGGGGGACCCAAGAGACCCAGTACTTC	CSSRGTQETQYF
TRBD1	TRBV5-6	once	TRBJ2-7	TGTGCCAGCAGCCGTGACAGGGGGCTCATCGAGCAGTACTTC	CASSRDRGLIEQYF
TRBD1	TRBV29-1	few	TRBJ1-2	TGCAGCGTTGAGTGGCCAGGGGGTAACTATGGCTACACCTTC	CSVEWPGGNYGYTF
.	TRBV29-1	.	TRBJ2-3	TGCAGCATAGCCGGGACTCTCACAGATACGCAGTATTTT	CSIAGTLTDTQYF
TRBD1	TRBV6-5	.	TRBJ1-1	TGTGCCAGCAGTAAAAGACAGGGGAAGTGGACTGAAGCTTTCTTT	CASSKRQGKWTEAFF
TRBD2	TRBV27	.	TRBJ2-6	TGTGCCAGCAGTTTATCGCCCTTCGGACTAGCGGGGATTGGGGCCAACGTCCTGACTTTC	CASSLSPFGLAGIGANVLTF
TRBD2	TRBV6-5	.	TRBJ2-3	TGTGCCAGCAGCCGCGGGACTAGCGGGGGGGGTGCGCAGTATTTT	CASSRGTSGGGAQYF
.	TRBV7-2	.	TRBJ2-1	TGTGCCAGCAGCTTGAACCGGAATGAGCAGTTCTTC	CASSLNRNEQFF